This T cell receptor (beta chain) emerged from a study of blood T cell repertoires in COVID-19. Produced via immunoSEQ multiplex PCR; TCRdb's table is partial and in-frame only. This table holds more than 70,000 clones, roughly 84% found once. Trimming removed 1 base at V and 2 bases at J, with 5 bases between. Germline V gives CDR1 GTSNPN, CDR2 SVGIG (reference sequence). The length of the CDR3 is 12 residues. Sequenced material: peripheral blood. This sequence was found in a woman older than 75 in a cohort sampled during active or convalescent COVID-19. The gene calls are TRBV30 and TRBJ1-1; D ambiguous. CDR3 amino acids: CAWSARNTEAFF. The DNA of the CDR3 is TGTGCCTGGAGTGCCAGAAACACTGAAGCTTTCTTT.